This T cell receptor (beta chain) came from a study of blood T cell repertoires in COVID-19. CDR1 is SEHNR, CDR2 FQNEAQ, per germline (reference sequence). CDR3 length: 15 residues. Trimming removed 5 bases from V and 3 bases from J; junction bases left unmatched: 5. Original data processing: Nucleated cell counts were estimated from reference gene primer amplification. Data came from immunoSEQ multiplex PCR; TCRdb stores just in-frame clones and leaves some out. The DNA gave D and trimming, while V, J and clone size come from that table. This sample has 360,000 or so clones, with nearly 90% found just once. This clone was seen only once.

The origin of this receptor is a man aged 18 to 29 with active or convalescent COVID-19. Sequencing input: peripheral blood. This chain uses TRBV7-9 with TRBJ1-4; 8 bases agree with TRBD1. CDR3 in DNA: TGTGCCAGCAGCCTAACAGGGGGAGCTAATGAAAAACTGTTTTTT. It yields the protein CASSLTGGANEKLFF.